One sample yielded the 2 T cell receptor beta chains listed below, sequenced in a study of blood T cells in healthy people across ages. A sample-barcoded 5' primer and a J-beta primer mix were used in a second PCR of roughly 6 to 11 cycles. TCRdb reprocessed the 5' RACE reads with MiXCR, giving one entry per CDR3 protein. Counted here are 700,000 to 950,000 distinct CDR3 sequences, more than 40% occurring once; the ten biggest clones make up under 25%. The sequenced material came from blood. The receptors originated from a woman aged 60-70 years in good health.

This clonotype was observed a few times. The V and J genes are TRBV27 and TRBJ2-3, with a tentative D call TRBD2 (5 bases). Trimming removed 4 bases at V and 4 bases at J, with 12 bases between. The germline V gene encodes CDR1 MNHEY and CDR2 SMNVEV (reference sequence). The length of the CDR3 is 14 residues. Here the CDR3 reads CASSSLLEPDTQYF. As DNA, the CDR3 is TGTGCCAGCAGTTCCCTACTAGAACCAGATACGCAGTATTTT.

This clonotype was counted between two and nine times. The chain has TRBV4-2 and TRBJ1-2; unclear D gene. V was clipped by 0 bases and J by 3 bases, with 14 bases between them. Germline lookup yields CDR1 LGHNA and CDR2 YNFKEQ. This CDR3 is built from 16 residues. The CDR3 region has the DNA TGTGCCAGCAGCCAAGATTTTTCCGGGCTTGACTATGGCTACACCTTC. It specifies CASSQDFSGLDYGYTF.